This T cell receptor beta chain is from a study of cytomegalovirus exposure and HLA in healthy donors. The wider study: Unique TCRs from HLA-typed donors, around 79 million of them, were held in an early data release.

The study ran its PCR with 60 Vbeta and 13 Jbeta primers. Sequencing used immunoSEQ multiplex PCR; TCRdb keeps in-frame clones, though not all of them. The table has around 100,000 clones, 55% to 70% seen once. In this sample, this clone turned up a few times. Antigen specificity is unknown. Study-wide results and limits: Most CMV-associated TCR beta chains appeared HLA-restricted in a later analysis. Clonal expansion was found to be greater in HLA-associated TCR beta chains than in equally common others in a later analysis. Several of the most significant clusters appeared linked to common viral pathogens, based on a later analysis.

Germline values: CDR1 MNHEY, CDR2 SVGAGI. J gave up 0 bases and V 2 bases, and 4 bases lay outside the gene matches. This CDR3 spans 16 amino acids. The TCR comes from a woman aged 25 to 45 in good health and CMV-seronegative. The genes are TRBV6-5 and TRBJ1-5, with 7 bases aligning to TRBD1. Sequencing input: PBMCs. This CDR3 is CASSYGTVDSNQPQHF. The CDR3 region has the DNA TGTGCCAGCAGTTACGGGACAGTCGATAGCAATCAGCCCCAGCATTTT.